These 2 T cell receptor beta chains came from one sample sequenced in a study of identical twins. Using its own MiXCR run on the 5' RACE reads, TCRdb lists one record per CDR3 protein. The sample consists of 250,000 or so distinct CDR3 sequences, roughly an eighth of them appearing once. In addition, the sample was reused for a study of yellow fever vaccine responses in identical twins.

The sequencing input was memory (CD45RO+) T cells sorted from blood. Source of these receptors: a young woman in good health.

This clonotype showed up just a few times. J is TRBJ2-7 and V is TRBV7-9; D unclear. Germline V gene lookup returns CDR1 SEHNR and CDR2 FQNEAQ (reference sequence). V lost 5 bases and J lost 2, with 10 bases in between. This CDR3 contains 13 residues. The chain's CDR3 is CASSPRQTYEQYF. The CDR3 nucleotides are TGTGCCAGCAGCCCCAGACAAACCTACGAGCAGTACTTC.

The V and J genes are TRBV20-1 and TRBJ2-1, with 8 positions matching TRBD2. J gave up 4 bases and V 3 bases, and 11 bases lay outside the gene matches. Germline V CDR1 and CDR2: DFQATT, SNEGSKA (reference sequence). The CDR3 has 16 residues. The CDR3 region is CSASFTSGILYNEQFF. The CDR3 region has the DNA TGCAGTGCTAGTTTTACTAGCGGCATCCTTTACAATGAGCAGTTCTTC.